The 27 T cell receptor beta chains reported below all come from one sample, sequenced in a study of OX40 agonist ivuxolimab in advanced cancers. Sequenced by immunoSEQ multiplex PCR; TCRdb stores in-frame clones only, minus some. The sample holds approximately 77,000 clones, about 90% seen once. Here the sequenced sample was CD4+ or CD8+ T cells sorted from blood, taken in a trial of the OX40 agonist ivuxolimab. The receptor set was obtained from an adult with an advanced solid tumor such as melanoma, head and neck, liver or kidney cancer.

The table lists this clone with a count of one. V usage is TRBV5-1 and J usage is TRBJ1-1, with D unclear. V dropped 0 bases and J dropped 0 bases, with 9 bases sitting between them. CDR1 SGHRS and CDR2 YFSETQ come from the germline V gene. The CDR3 loop spans 15 amino acids. CDR3 nucleotide sequence: TGCGCCAGCAGCTTGGATAAGGCCATGAACACTGAAGCTTTCTTT. It yields the protein CASSLDKAMNTEAFF.

The rearrangement uses TRBV7-3 and TRBJ2-5, with TRBD2 as a possible D gene (6 bases). Germline CDR1 reads SGHTA; CDR2 reads FQGTGA. The CDR3 runs 13 residues. Trimming left V 5 bases short and J 4 bases short, with 11 bases between. CDR3 amino acids: CASSPGSGETQYF. As DNA, the CDR3 is TGTGCCAGCAGCCCCGGGAGTGGAGAGACCCAGTACTTC.

The V and J genes are TRBV5-1 and TRBJ1-1, with D possibly being TRBD1 (5 bases). This CDR3 is 14 amino acids long. V was trimmed by 4 bases and J by 2 bases, leaving 12 bases between them. CDR1 and CDR2 from the germline V gene are SGHRS and YFSETQ. The chain's CDR3 is CASSPGPSNTEAFF. In DNA form, the CDR3 reads TGCGCCAGCAGCCCGGGACCGTCCAACACTGAAGCTTTCTTT. The full variable domain, in which reference TRBV5-1 and TRBJ1-1 provide the parts outside the CDR3, is KAGVTQTPRYLIKTRGQQVTLSCSPISGHRSVSWYQQTPGQGLQFLFEYFSETQRNKGNFPGRFSGRQFSNSRSEMNVSTLELGDSALYLCASSPGPSNTEAFFGQGTRLTVV.

V and J are TRBV5-1 and TRBJ1-2; unclear D gene. The CDR3 runs 13 residues. The germline V gene encodes CDR1 SGHRS and CDR2 YFSETQ. V lost 1 base, J lost 5 bases, and 9 bases lay in between. The CDR3 here is CASSLLGSYGYTF. The CDR3 DNA reads as TGCGCCAGCAGCTTGTTAGGTTCTTATGGCTACACCTTC.

This clone was observed once. J is TRBJ2-1 and V is TRBV29-1; TRBD2 aligns across 9 bases. Trimming at V came to 7 bases and at J to 2 bases, leaving 9 bases not matched to a gene. The CDR3 contains 15 residues. The germline V gene encodes CDR1 SQVTM and CDR2 ANQGSEA. CDR3 loop: CSGLPSGKPYNEQFF. The CDR3 DNA follows: TGCAGCGGCCTTCCTAGCGGGAAGCCCTACAATGAGCAGTTCTTC.

The chain employs TRBV5-1 and TRBJ1-1; D not certain. The V gene lost 7 bases and the J gene lost 1 base, with 11 bases spanning the gap. This CDR3 is built from 13 residues. CDR1 and CDR2 (germline): SGHRS, YFSETQ. The CDR3 spells CASALRGNTEAFF. CDR3 coding DNA: TGCGCCAGCGCTTTGCGGGGGAACACTGAAGCTTTCTTT. Using reference TRBV5-1 and TRBJ1-1 for the parts outside the CDR3, the full variable domain is KAGVTQTPRYLIKTRGQQVTLSCSPISGHRSVSWYQQTPGQGLQFLFEYFSETQRNKGNFPGRFSGRQFSNSRSEMNVSTLELGDSALYLCASALRGNTEAFFGQGTRLTVV.

V and J are TRBV2 and TRBJ1-3; no clear D. The CDR3 is 16 residues long. Trimming pared 2 bases from V and 0 bases from J, leaving 11 bases between. Germline CDR1 is SNHLY and CDR2 is FYNNEI. CDR3 in DNA: TGTGCCAGCAGTGAACTGACCACTTTCTCTGGAAACACCATATATTTT. Protein sequence: CASSELTTFSGNTIYF.

The rearrangement uses TRBV7-2 and TRBJ2-1, with D possibly being TRBD1 or TRBD2 (5 bases each). The CDR3 has 14 amino acids. The V end was cut by 7 bases, the J end by 5 bases, with 15 bases between. Germline V lookup: CDR1 SGHTA, CDR2 FQGNSA. CDR3 bases: TGTGCCAGCACCGAAATGTGGGGGAACAATGAGCAGTTCTTC. Its protein product is CASTEMWGNNEQFF.

The chain carries TRBV9 and TRBJ2-7, with 8 bases aligning to TRBD1. The CDR3 spans 15 residues. Germline loops: CDR1 SGDLS, CDR2 YYNGEE. Unmatched junction bases numbered 8, after V lost 3 bases and J lost 3 bases. The DNA of the CDR3 is TGTGCCAGCAGCGCTGGACAGGGACCGGGCTACGAGCAGTACTTC. This gives the protein CASSAGQGPGYEQYF.

This chain joins TRBV10-3 and TRBJ2-1; TRBD1 matches 8 bases. V lost 10 bases to trimming and J lost 1 base; unmatched junction nucleotides: 6. Germline-derived CDR1 and CDR2 are ENHRY and SYGVKD. The CDR3 consists of 14 residues. The CDR3 DNA sequence: TGTGCCACCGGGGGACAGGAGTCCTACAATGAGCAGTTCTTC. This codes for CATGGQESYNEQFF.

The rearrangement links TRBV2 to TRBJ2-1, with 10 bases aligning to TRBD1. J was trimmed by 6 bases and V by 6 bases; bases with no gene match: 11. The CDR3 loop spans 16 amino acids. Looked up from germline, CDR1 is SNHLY and CDR2 is FYNNEI. The CDR3, as DNA: TGTGCCAGCAGCCAGAGGGGACAGGGGTCGGCCAATGAGCAGTTCTTC. Translating gives CASSQRGQGSANEQFF. Looking up the rest from reference TRBV2 and TRBJ2-1 gives the full variable domain: EPEVTQTPSHQVTQMGQEVILRCVPISNHLYFYWYRQILGQKVEFLVSFYNNEISEKSEIFDDQFSVERPDGSNFTLKIRSTKLEDSAMYFCASSQRGQGSANEQFFGPGTRLTVL.

The chain links TRBV5-4 to TRBJ2-5; 10 bases are a match to TRBD2. CDR3 length: 17 amino acids. V gave up 1 base and J gave up 0 bases; unmatched junction bases: 6. Germline V gene sequence: CDR1 SGHNT, CDR2 YYREEE (reference sequence). CDR3: CASSLSGSGGYQETQYF. DNA for the CDR3: TGTGCCAGCAGCTTGTCGGGTAGCGGGGGGTACCAAGAGACCCAGTACTTC.

This rearrangement joins TRBV6-5 to TRBJ1-1; 10 bases map to TRBD1. V was clipped by 7 bases and J by 5 bases; unmatched bases: 10. Germline loops: CDR1 MNHEY, CDR2 SVGAGI. The CDR3 runs 15 residues. CDR3 loop: CASTRQGAIGTEAFF. The CDR3 nucleotides read TGTGCCAGCACCAGACAGGGGGCGATCGGAACTGAAGCTTTCTTT.

The V call is TRBV7-2, the J call TRBJ2-3, with TRBD2 identical over 9 bases. V lost 1 base to trimming and J lost 3 bases; unmatched junction nucleotides: 8. The CDR3 length is 17 residues. Germline V gene data show CDR1 as SGHTA and CDR2 as FQGNSA. The CDR3 DNA follows: TGTGCCAGCAGCTTAGATAGGGCGGGAGGGGGTACAGATACGCAGTATTTT. Translating it yields CASSLDRAGGGTDTQYF.

The chain is built from TRBV19 and TRBJ2-2; 13 bases line up with TRBD2. V trimming: 4 bases; J trimming: 3 bases; junction bases outside the gene matches: 5. This CDR3 spans 17 amino acids. Germline assignment: CDR1 LNHDA and CDR2 SQIVND (reference sequence). CDR3 nucleotides: TGTGCCAGTAGTACCTTCGGACTAGCGGGAGACACCGGGGAGCTGTTTTTT. This encodes CASSTFGLAGDTGELFF.

The chain employs TRBV11-2 and TRBJ2-1, with TRBD2 matching over 9 bases. CDR3 length: 16 amino acids. Per germline, CDR1 SGHAT and CDR2 FQNNGV. The trim removed 6 bases at V and 5 bases at J, leaving 11 bases unmatched. The CDR3 DNA is TGTGCCAGCAGATTTAGCGATCTAGCGGGAAACAATGAGCAGTTCTTC. Protein product: CASRFSDLAGNNEQFF.

The chain combines TRBV29-1 with TRBJ1-2; 7 nucleotides line up with TRBD1. CDR1 and CDR2 from the germline V gene are SQVTM and ANQGSEA. The trim removed 4 bases at V and 4 bases at J, leaving 6 bases unmatched. This CDR3 region has 13 residues. The CDR3 coding sequence is TGCAGCGTTGCAGGGGGGGGTGGCTATGGCTACACCTTC. As protein: CSVAGGGGYGYTF.

The chain carries TRBV30 and TRBJ2-1; a possible D gene is TRBD2 (5 bases). The CDR3 extends over 15 amino acids. V was clipped by 0 bases and J by 2 bases, with 11 bases between them. Germline loops: CDR1 GTSNPN, CDR2 SVGIG (reference sequence). The chain's CDR3 is CAWSVSGETYNEQFF. The CDR3 DNA follows: TGTGCCTGGAGTGTAAGCGGAGAAACCTACAATGAGCAGTTCTTC.

The V and J genes are TRBV6-6 and TRBJ2-7; D gene unclear. The germline V gene encodes CDR1 MNHNY and CDR2 SVGAGI (reference sequence). The V end was cut by 5 bases, the J end by 4 bases, with 9 bases between. This CDR3 has 12 amino acids. The CDR3 protein is CASSPSRYEQYF. In DNA form, the CDR3 reads TGTGCCAGCAGTCCCTCGAGATACGAGCAGTACTTC.

CDR3: CASRLLAATGELFF. CDR3 DNA sequence: TGTGCCAGCAGACTACTAGCGGCCACCGGGGAGCTGTTTTTT. The rearrangement links TRBV7-3 to TRBJ2-2; 8 nucleotides match TRBD2. The CDR3 has 14 amino acids. Per germline, CDR1 SGHTA and CDR2 FQGTGA. The trim removed 6 bases at V and 4 bases at J, leaving 4 bases unmatched. The full variable domain, its missing parts supplied by reference TRBV7-3 and TRBJ2-2, is GAGVSQTPSNKVTEKGKYVELRCDPISGHTALYWYRQSLGQGPEFLIYFQGTGAADDSGLPNDRFFAVRPEGSVSTLKIQRTERGDSAVYLCASRLLAATGELFFGEGSRLTVL.

The CDR3 sequence is CASRVWDREYGYTF. The CDR3 nucleotides read TGTGCCAGCAGGGTATGGGACAGGGAGTATGGCTACACCTTC. This rearrangement joins TRBV2 to TRBJ1-2, with 9 bases matching TRBD1. The CDR3 is 14 residues long. Germline V gene lookup returns CDR1 SNHLY and CDR2 FYNNEI. Unmatched junction bases numbered 7, after V lost 6 bases and J lost 5 bases.

This chain joins TRBV9 and TRBJ2-1; the D gene is possibly TRBD1 (5 bases). The CDR3 loop spans 13 amino acids. V lost 3 bases to trimming and J lost 8 bases, with 12 bases between them. Germline V lookup: CDR1 SGDLS, CDR2 YYNGEE. CDR3 sequence: CASSATVMHEQFF. CDR3 coding DNA: TGTGCCAGCAGCGCGACAGTAATGCATGAGCAGTTCTTC.

The chain combines TRBV11-3 with TRBJ1-6; TRBD1 is a possible D gene (6 bases). This CDR3 contains 15 residues. Trimming left V 5 bases short and J 8 bases short, with 16 bases between. CDR1 is SGHNT and CDR2 is YENEEA in the germline V gene. This CDR3 reads CASSPRQGWHSPLHF. CDR3 in DNA: TGTGCCAGCAGCCCCAGGCAGGGGTGGCATTCACCCCTCCACTTT.

The rearrangement links TRBV5-6 to TRBJ2-5; 7 positions match TRBD1. Germline V gene sequence: CDR1 SGHDT, CDR2 YYEEEE. Losses at the gene ends were 4 bases for V and 4 bases for J; bases not matched to a gene: 4. CDR3 size: 13 residues. The CDR3 coding sequence is TGTGCCAGCAGCCCGGGACAGTTAGAGACCCAGTACTTC. This translates into CASSPGQLETQYF. The full variable domain, rest sourced from reference TRBV5-6 and TRBJ2-5, is DAGVTQSPTHLIKTRGQQVTLRCSPKSGHDTVSWYQQALGQGPQFIFQYYEEEERQRGNFPDRFSGHQFPNYSSELNVNALLLGDSALYLCASSPGQLETQYFGPGTRLLVL.

The chain joins TRBV9 to TRBJ2-1, with TRBD2 matching over 9 bases. Germline V gene lookup returns CDR1 SGDLS and CDR2 YYNGEE. Trimming removed 3 bases from V and 7 bases from J; junction bases left unmatched: 14. The CDR3 consists of 17 residues. The CDR3, as DNA: TGTGCCAGCAGCGGAAACGCCCTAGCGGGACTAGTAAATGAGCAGTTCTTC. It specifies CASSGNALAGLVNEQFF.

This clone was observed a single time. This sequence joins TRBV30 and TRBJ2-7, with D perhaps assigned TRBD1 or TRBD2 (5 bases each). There are 12 residues in the CDR3. Germline assignment: CDR1 GTSNPN and CDR2 SVGIG (reference sequence). V lost 7 bases and J lost 2, with 12 bases in between. The CDR3 DNA follows: TGTGCCTCCGGTCGGGGCACCTACGAGCAGTACTTC. It translates to CASGRGTYEQYF.

The chain employs TRBV6-6 and TRBJ2-1, with D possibly matching TRBD1 (5 bases). This CDR3 region has 15 residues. CDR1 is MNHNY and CDR2 is SVGAGI in the germline V gene (reference sequence). The germline V and J ends were trimmed by 0 bases and 8 bases, with 14 bases remaining between them. The CDR3 is CASSYSLLGLDEQFF. CDR3 DNA sequence: TGTGCCAGCAGTTACTCGTTGCTGGGGCTGGATGAGCAGTTCTTC.